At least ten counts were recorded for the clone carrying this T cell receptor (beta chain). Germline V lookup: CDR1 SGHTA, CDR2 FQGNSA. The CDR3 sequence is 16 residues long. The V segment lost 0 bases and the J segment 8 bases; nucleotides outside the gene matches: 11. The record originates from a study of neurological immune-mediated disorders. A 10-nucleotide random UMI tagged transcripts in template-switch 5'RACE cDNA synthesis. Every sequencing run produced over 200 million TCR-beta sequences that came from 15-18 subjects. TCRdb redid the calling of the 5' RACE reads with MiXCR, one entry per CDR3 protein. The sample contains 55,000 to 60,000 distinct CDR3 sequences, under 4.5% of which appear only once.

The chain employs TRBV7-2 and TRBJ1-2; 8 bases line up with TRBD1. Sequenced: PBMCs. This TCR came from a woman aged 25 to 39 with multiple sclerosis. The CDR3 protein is CASSLARQGYSSGYTF. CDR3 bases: TGTGCCAGCAGCTTAGCGAGACAGGGGTATTCCTCCGGCTACACCTTC.